This TCR beta chain was captured in a study of cytotoxic CD8 clonotypes in ibrutinib-treated CLL. Whole-study results and caveats: Age-matched healthy donor levels were exceeded by baseline clonality, which tracked circulating CD8+ T-cell counts.

Some clones are missing from TCRdb's copy, which holds only in-frame ones; the method was immunoSEQ multiplex PCR. The sample shows tens of thousands of clones, around 60% of them seen only once. CDR3 length equals 16 residues. Trimming removed 5 bases at V and 0 bases at J, with 17 bases between. Germline V gene sequence: CDR1 SGHTA, CDR2 FQGNSA. This clone has at least ten counts. The antigen remains unidentified. This sequence joins TRBV7-2 and TRBJ2-7, with D perhaps TRBD1 (5 bases). The TCR originated in a human donor with chronic lymphocytic leukemia. Sample: PBMCs, taken after 24 months of ibrutinib treatment. The CDR3 DNA sequence: TGTGCCAGCAGCCCCTTCCCCAGGGTCGCCTCCTACGAGCAGTACTTC. This codes for CASSPFPRVASYEQYF.